The 4 T cell receptor beta chains below were found in one sample sequenced in a study of blood T cells in healthy people across ages. Combining a sample-barcoded 5' primer with a J-beta primer mix, a second PCR ran for about 7 to 12 cycles. TCRdb used MiXCR to reprocess the 5' RACE reads, holding one entry per CDR3 protein. The repertoire holds about 1 million distinct CDR3 sequences, with over 35% as singletons. The source material was blood. These receptors were collected from a woman aged 60-75 years in good health.

This clonotype was observed a handful of times. This rearrangement joins TRBV10-3 to TRBJ2-3; D might be TRBD1 or TRBD2, each matching 5 bases. CDR3 length equals 13 residues. V lost 6 bases and J lost 0, with 7 bases in between. The germline V gene has CDR1 ENHRY and CDR2 SYGVKD. Here the CDR3 reads CAIRGPSTDTQYF. Written as DNA, the CDR3 is TGTGCCATCAGGGGACCCAGCACAGATACGCAGTATTTT.

The chain joins TRBV3-1 to TRBJ2-6, with 9 bases that match TRBD2. Losses at the gene ends were 1 base for V and 4 bases for J; bases not matched to a gene: 8. The V gene's germline CDR1 is LGHDT and CDR2 YNNKEL (reference sequence). CDR3 length equals 18 residues. The CDR3, as DNA: TGTGCCAGCAGCCAAGTGGCTAGCGGGGACCCGGGGGCCAACGTCCTGACTTTC. The encoded protein is CASSQVASGDPGANVLTF.

The chain links TRBV28 to TRBJ2-1, with TRBD1 matching 11 bases. Germline trimming cut 5 bases from V and 7 bases from J; bases unmatched to any gene: 7. Germline-derived CDR1 and CDR2 are MDHEN and SYDVKM. The CDR3 runs 15 residues. The CDR3 DNA is TGTGCCAGCAGTCGCGGACAGGGGGCTTGGAATGAGCAGTTCTTC. Translating it yields CASSRGQGAWNEQFF.

This chain connects TRBV7-9 to TRBJ2-4; the D gene could be TRBD1 or TRBD2 (5 bases each). Trimming left V 5 bases short and J 8 bases short, with 13 bases between. The germline V gene has CDR1 SEHNR and CDR2 FQNEAQ (reference sequence). The length of the CDR3 is 13 residues. The CDR3 here is CASSTPGSDIQYF. CDR3 DNA: TGTGCCAGCAGCACACCAGGGAGCGACATTCAGTACTTC.